This TCR beta chain derives from a study of T cell repertoires in MIS-A myocarditis. Trimming stripped 5 bases from V and 0 bases from J, with 8 bases between. CDR1 is LNHDA, CDR2 SQIVND, per germline (reference sequence). The CDR3 consists of 14 residues. Sequencing was performed with immunoSEQ multiplex PCR; in TCRdb, only in-frame clones are kept and a portion is missing. This table holds 10,000 to 13,000 clones, 75% to 85% found once. This TCR came from a man between 18 and 35 years old with fulminant myocarditis from multisystem inflammatory syndrome in adults (MIS-A) after COVID-19. The sequencing sample was made of right ventricle heart tissue obtained at autopsy. This chain uses TRBV19 with TRBJ1-5; D uncertain. Written as DNA, the CDR3 is TGTGCCAGTAGTCCGACTATTAGCAATCAGCCCCAGCATTTT. Its protein product is CASSPTISNQPQHF.